This TCR beta chain was identified during a study of blood T cell repertoires in COVID-19. Whole-study context: The United States, Italy and Spain were the sources of the acute and convalescent COVID-19 samples. In each case, the material was cDNA or gDNA derived from T cells, B-cell-depleted T cells, or PBMCs.

J was trimmed by 5 bases and V by 6 bases; bases with no gene match: 9. The CDR3 runs 15 residues. CDR1 is KGHSH, CDR2 LQKENI, per germline. TCRdb keeps only in-frame clones here, not all; method: immunoSEQ multiplex PCR. The data contain about 160,000 clones, roughly 80% of them singletons. Participants came from roughly 25 US areas, aged about 18 to 95 years. In assigning cohorts, the study relied on participant-reported clinical history. This TCR derives from a woman in her 40s with acute COVID-19. The J gene is TRBJ2-2, the V gene TRBV18; 7 nucleotides line up with TRBD1. Sequenced input: PBMCs or T cells enriched from blood (not recorded which). CDR3 region: CASSPGTVGTGELFF. DNA of the CDR3: TGTGCCAGCTCTCCCGGGACAGTCGGAACCGGGGAGCTGTTTTTT.